This TCR beta chain was captured by sequencing in a study of cytomegalovirus exposure and HLA in healthy donors. General observations from the study: Across HLA loci, a later analysis found differing TCR association rates, with DRB1 most and HLA-C fewest. Only CMV serostatus was available as immune exposure information. Accurate prediction of most subjects' HLA-A and HLA-B alleles from TCR beta sequences was reported.

As to this clone: What it binds is not known.

The PCR ran on 60 Vbeta and 13 Jbeta primers. Method: immunoSEQ multiplex PCR; TCRdb's copy keeps in-frame clones and lacks some. The sample carries about 160,000 clones, roughly 80% recorded once. Trimming removed 1 base at V and 1 base at J, with 10 bases between. The germline V gene has CDR1 SEHNR and CDR2 FQNEAQ (reference sequence). The CDR3 runs to 15 residues. The chain employs TRBV7-9 and TRBJ2-5, with a weak D call TRBD2 (6 bases). Sequencing input: PBMCs. The receptor was derived from a young man in good health and CMV-seropositive. CDR3 in amino acids: CASSLDPSVQETQYF. For the CDR3, the DNA is TGTGCCAGCAGCTTAGATCCTAGCGTCCAAGAGACCCAGTACTTC.